These 10 T cell receptor beta chains were sequenced from one sample in a study of CD8+ T cells in alopecia areata. As for treatment: oral pan-JAK inhibitor, 5-10 mg twice daily. As the sequencing template, cDNA was produced by extracting RNA and reverse transcribing it. TCRdb's copy holds only in-frame clones and misses some; the assay was immunoSEQ multiplex PCR. This sample has some 200,000 clones, with approximately 47% found just once. This specimen consisted of CD4+ T cells sorted from blood, obtained at approximately week 36, from a patient treated with tofacitinib. These receptor sequences come from a human donor with alopecia areata.

The V gene is TRBV20-1, the J gene TRBJ2-4, with a tentative D call TRBD1 (5 bases). This CDR3 spans 11 amino acids. V lost 3 bases, J lost 11 bases, and 11 bases lay in between. CDR1 DFQATT and CDR2 SNEGSKA come from the germline V gene (reference sequence). CDR3 residues: CSASPGPVQYF. The CDR3 DNA reads as TGCAGTGCTAGTCCAGGGCCGGTTCAGTACTTC.

J is TRBJ2-6 and V is TRBV30, with 8 bases that match TRBD1. V shed 4 bases, J shed 0 bases, and the junction held 14 bases outside the gene matches. Germline loops: CDR1 GTSNPN, CDR2 SVGIG (reference sequence). This CDR3 has 19 residues. CDR3 residues: CAWTGDVRTGLSGANVLTF. The CDR3 DNA sequence: TGTGCCTGGACCGGGGATGTCCGGACAGGGCTCTCTGGGGCCAACGTCCTGACTTTC.

The V and J genes are TRBV4-1 and TRBJ1-2; 7 bases are a match to TRBD1. This CDR3 contains 15 residues. V lost 3 bases, J lost 6 bases, and 10 bases stayed unmatched. CDR1 MGHRA and CDR2 YSYEKL come from the germline V gene. For the CDR3, the DNA is TGCGCCAGCAGCCATTTCGTCAGGGGGTTGGATGGCTACACCTTC. It is translated as CASSHFVRGLDGYTF.

This clone has only a few counts. The chain joins TRBV28 to TRBJ2-7; D not resolved. Germline CDR1 MDHEN, CDR2 SYDVKM. V was pared by 5 bases and J by 0 bases, with 14 bases between. This CDR3 region has 15 residues. DNA for the CDR3: TGTGCCAGCAGTGTGACACCACGAAGCTCCTACGAGCAGTACTTC. Its translation: CASSVTPRSSYEQYF.

CDR3 sequence (DNA): TGTGCCAGCAGCCGAAACAGGGGAACTAATGAAAAACTGTTTTTT. Translating gives CASSRNRGTNEKLFF. This chain links TRBV14 with TRBJ1-4; 7 nucleotides agree with TRBD1. Germline lookup yields CDR1 SGHDN and CDR2 FVKESK. V dropped 4 bases and J dropped 1; count of bases not matched to a gene: 3. CDR3 size: 15 residues.

The rearrangement links TRBV29-1 to TRBJ2-6; D not resolved. This CDR3 is 12 amino acids long. Germline V lookup: CDR1 SQVTM, CDR2 ANQGSEA. The V and J ends lost 6 bases and 4 bases respectively, with 7 bases between them. CDR3 in amino acids: CSVPGGANVLTF. CDR3 DNA sequence: TGCAGCGTCCCCGGCGGGGCCAACGTCCTGACTTTC.

This chain links TRBV11-2 with TRBJ1-2; no clear D. The germline V and J ends were trimmed by 1 base and 2 bases, with 8 bases remaining between them. CDR1 and CDR2 from the germline V gene are SGHAT and FQNNGV. The CDR3 is made up of 14 amino acids. CDR3 bases: TGTGCCAGCAGCTTAGGGCCAGTCAACTATGGCTACACCTTC. This translates into CASSLGPVNYGYTF.

Only a few counts were recorded for this clone. V is TRBV11-2 and J is TRBJ2-4; 10 bases are shared with TRBD2. CDR3 length equals 18 residues. Trimming took 2 bases from V and 6 from J; bases not matched to a gene: 13. The germline gives CDR1 SGHAT, CDR2 FQNNGV. CDR3 sequence reads: CASSLKSVNLAGVNIQYF. The CDR3 region has the DNA TGTGCCAGCAGCTTAAAATCGGTCAACCTAGCGGGAGTAAACATTCAGTACTTC.

V is TRBV23-1 and J is TRBJ2-7; the match to TRBD1 covers 7 bases. TRBV23-1 is recorded as an ORF, its role being uncertain. This CDR3 has 17 amino acids. V shed 0 bases and J 2 bases; nucleotides not matched to a gene: 10. CDR3 in amino acids: CASSQSVRDRDPYEQYF. CDR3 bases: TGCGCCAGCAGTCAATCGGTACGAGACAGGGATCCCTACGAGCAGTACTTC.

The V and J genes are TRBV29-1 and TRBJ1-5, with TRBD1 as a possible D gene (6 bases). Trimming removed 5 bases at V and 1 base at J, with 12 bases between. The germline gives CDR1 SQVTM, CDR2 ANQGSEA. This CDR3 region has 14 residues. The CDR3 is CSVREDSSNQPQHF. CDR3 coding DNA: TGCAGCGTTCGGGAGGACAGCAGCAATCAGCCCCAGCATTTT.